These 17 T cell receptor beta chains were sequenced from one sample in a study of T cell changes during pregnancy in multiple sclerosis. TCRdb's copy holds only in-frame clones and misses some; the assay was immunoSEQ multiplex PCR. The sample yields about 83,000 clones, about 95% seen once. This sample comprised peripheral blood, obtained in the second trimester of pregnancy. The receptors derive from a female donor with multiple sclerosis, enrolled in a pregnancy study.

This chain joins TRBV18 and TRBJ2-1; 8 nucleotides match TRBD1. This CDR3 comprises 12 residues. J lost 10 bases, V lost 6 bases, and 5 bases had no gene match. Germline V gene sequence: CDR1 KGHSH, CDR2 LQKENI. This CDR3 reads CASSRQGNEQFF. The CDR3 region has the DNA TGTGCCAGCTCTCGACAGGGGAACGAGCAGTTCTTC.

The chain combines TRBV4-3 with TRBJ1-3; D is unclear. Looked up from germline, CDR1 is LGHNA and CDR2 is YSLEER. The CDR3 is made up of 13 amino acids. Between the trimmed V and J ends, which lost 1 base and 3 bases, there was a span of 4 bases. The DNA of the CDR3 is TGCGCCAGCAGCCAAGTCTATGGAAACACCATATATTTT. Its protein is CASSQVYGNTIYF.

This sequence joins TRBV11-2 and TRBJ2-3; 9 positions agree with TRBD2. Germline V CDR1 and CDR2: SGHAT, FQNNGV. This CDR3 has 19 residues. V shed 1 base and J 0 bases; nucleotides not matched to a gene: 11. The CDR3 spells CASSLGFWREGASTDTQYF. CDR3 nucleotide sequence: TGTGCCAGCAGCTTAGGATTTTGGCGGGAGGGTGCTAGCACAGATACGCAGTATTTT.

V gene TRBV9 combines with J gene TRBJ2-3; TRBD2 aligns across 7 bases. CDR3 length: 15 amino acids. V shed 0 bases, J shed 3 bases, and the junction held 4 bases outside the gene matches. Germline assignment: CDR1 SGDLS and CDR2 YYNGEE. CDR3 nucleotides: TGTGCCAGCAGCGTAGCCGGCGGGAGAACAGATACGCAGTATTTT. Residues: CASSVAGGRTDTQYF. Looking up the rest from reference TRBV9 and TRBJ2-3 gives the full variable domain: DSGVTQTPKHLITATGQRVTLRCSPRSGDLSVYWYQQSLDQGLQFLIQYYNGEERAKGNILERFSAQQFPDLHSELNLSSLELGDSALYFCASSVAGGRTDTQYFGPGTRLTVL.

The chain carries TRBV5-4 and TRBJ2-2, with 10 bases lining up with TRBD2. The junction had 13 bases not matched to a gene; V was cut back by 4 bases and J by 7 bases. CDR1 and CDR2 (germline): SGHNT, YYREEE (reference sequence). This CDR3 is built from 17 residues. CDR3 region: CASSHGGGAGGVGELFF. The CDR3 nucleotides are TGTGCCAGCAGCCATGGTGGCGGAGCGGGAGGGGTCGGGGAGCTGTTTTTT.

This chain uses TRBV10-3 with TRBJ2-5, with no clear D. The CDR3 contains 12 residues. The V gene's germline CDR1 is ENHRY and CDR2 SYGVKD. V lost 4 bases and J 1 base, leaving 4 bases between the germline ends. This CDR3 is CAISGLQETQYF. The CDR3 coding sequence is TGTGCCATCAGTGGTCTCCAAGAGACCCAGTACTTC.

DNA for the CDR3: TGTGCCAGCAGCTTAGCAACCCCCGGGTCCTACGAGCAGTACTTC. Protein sequence: CASSLATPGSYEQYF. The chain combines TRBV7-8 with TRBJ2-7, with no clear D. The germline V and J ends were trimmed by 0 bases and 1 base, with 10 bases remaining between them. CDR3 length equals 15 residues. The germline CDR1 and CDR2 sequences are SGHVS and FQNEAQ.

The chain combines TRBV4-3 with TRBJ2-5, with a possible D match to TRBD2 (6 bases). Between the trimmed V and J ends, which lost 0 bases and 4 bases, there was a span of 12 bases. Germline V gene sequence: CDR1 LGHNA, CDR2 YSLEER. CDR3 length equals 15 residues. CDR3 residues: CASSQDRGKLETQYF. The CDR3 DNA follows: TGCGCCAGCAGCCAAGATCGCGGGAAGTTAGAGACCCAGTACTTC.

The chain recombines TRBV28 with TRBJ1-1; TRBD1 matches 7 bases. From germline, CDR1 is MDHEN and CDR2 SYDVKM. The CDR3 spans 13 residues. Trimming cost V 8 bases and J 6 bases; bases outside gene matches: 9. The CDR3 DNA follows: TGTGCCAGCGGCATCAGGGGGAGCGCTGAAGCTTTCTTT. It yields the protein CASGIRGSAEAFF. The full variable domain, its missing parts supplied by reference TRBV28 and TRBJ1-1, is DVKVTQSSRYLVKRTGEKVFLECVQDMDHENMFWYRQDPGLGLRLIYFSYDVKMKEKGDIPEGYSVSREKKERFSLILESASTNQTSMYLCASGIRGSAEAFFGQGTRLTVV.

The rearrangement links TRBV4-1 to TRBJ2-7; tentatively, D is TRBD2 (6 bases). The length of the CDR3 is 17 residues. V was shortened by 4 bases and J by 3 bases, with 22 bases between the two germline ends. Germline loops: CDR1 MGHRA, CDR2 YSYEKL. The CDR3 reads CASSLGRGNDLLYEQYF. CDR3 bases: TGCGCCAGCAGCCTCGGGAGAGGGAATGACTTACTCTACGAGCAGTACTTC.

The genes are TRBV19 and TRBJ1-1; the match to TRBD1 covers 8 bases. The CDR3 runs to 14 residues. Trimming took 3 bases from V and 1 from J; bases not matched to a gene: 1. From germline, CDR1 is LNHDA and CDR2 SQIVND (reference sequence). The CDR3 DNA is TGTGCCAGTAGTATGGGACAGGAGAACACTGAAGCTTTCTTT. It translates to CASSMGQENTEAFF.

This clone was seen a single time. The rearrangement links TRBV19 to TRBJ1-1, with 9 bases fitting TRBD1. V was pared by 1 base and J by 1 base, with 4 bases of the junction left unmatched. The V gene's germline CDR1 is LNHDA and CDR2 SQIVND (reference sequence). This CDR3 spans 16 amino acids. In DNA form, the CDR3 reads TGTGCCAGTAGTATAGGGGGGACAGGGCCGAACACTGAAGCTTTCTTT. This encodes CASSIGGTGPNTEAFF.

This chain links TRBV19 with TRBJ2-5; TRBD1 is a possible D gene (6 bases). The germline CDR1 and CDR2 sequences are LNHDA and SQIVND (reference sequence). This CDR3 spans 13 amino acids. The V gene lost 3 bases and the J gene lost 4 bases, with 9 bases spanning the gap. The CDR3 nucleotides are TGTGCCAGTAGTATTAACAGGGTAGAGACCCAGTACTTC. Its translation: CASSINRVETQYF.

This chain uses TRBV28 with TRBJ2-4, with D possibly matching TRBD2 (5 bases). The CDR3 extends over 14 amino acids. The V end lost 3 bases, the J end lost 0 bases, and 6 bases lay between the germline ends. Germline-derived CDR1 and CDR2 are MDHEN and SYDVKM. CDR3 in amino acids: CASSFGRAKNIQYF. CDR3 sequence (DNA): TGTGCCAGCAGTTTTGGGAGAGCCAAAAACATTCAGTACTTC. Drawing the rest from reference TRBV28 and TRBJ2-4, the complete variable domain is DVKVTQSSRYLVKRTGEKVFLECVQDMDHENMFWYRQDPGLGLRLIYFSYDVKMKEKGDIPEGYSVSREKKERFSLILESASTNQTSMYLCASSFGRAKNIQYFGAGTRLSVL.

The chain uses TRBV28 and TRBJ2-1, with 11 positions matching TRBD2. The germline V gene encodes CDR1 MDHEN and CDR2 SYDVKM. Trimming took 5 bases from V and 4 from J; bases not matched to a gene: 4. This CDR3 is 15 amino acids long. For the CDR3, the DNA is TGTGCCAGCAGTGAGTTAGCGGGAGGGTACAATGAGCAGTTCTTC. Translation: CASSELAGGYNEQFF.

The V gene is TRBV5-1, the J gene TRBJ2-7; perhaps TRBD1 as D (6 bases). The V gene lost 0 bases and the J gene lost 2 bases, with 15 bases spanning the gap. Germline assignment: CDR1 SGHRS and CDR2 YFSETQ. The CDR3 has 16 amino acids. The CDR3 DNA is TGCGCCAGCAGCTTGGATGGGGCAGGGGTGACCTACGAGCAGTACTTC. This codes for CASSLDGAGVTYEQYF.

The genes are TRBV30 and TRBJ2-1; a possible D gene is TRBD2 (5 bases). V was clipped by 8 bases and J by 0 bases, with 17 bases between them. CDR1 is GTSNPN and CDR2 is SVGIG in the germline V gene (reference sequence). The CDR3 covers 15 residues. The CDR3 sequence: CARQAEQSSYNEQFF. The CDR3, as DNA: TGTGCCCGCCAAGCGGAGCAGAGCTCCTACAATGAGCAGTTCTTC. The variable domain in full, completed from reference TRBV30 and TRBJ2-1, reads SQTIHQWPATLVQPVGSPLSLECTVEGTSNPNLYWYRQAAGRGLQLLFYSVGIGQISSEVPQNLSASRPQDRQFILSSKKLLLSDSGFYLCARQAEQSSYNEQFFGPGTRLTVL.